Listed here are 25 T cell receptor beta chains from one sample, sequenced in a study of long-term antiretroviral therapy in people with HIV. Sequencing relied on immunoSEQ assay v3.0, run at survey level. Profiling relied on immunoSEQ multiplex PCR, and the TCRdb table lists in-frame clones only, not all of them. The sample lists about 28,000 clones, approximately 86% occurring once. The source was unsorted PBMCs, collected 0.8 years after starting antiretroviral therapy. Every receptor here comes from a woman in her twenties or thirties with HIV.

The J gene is TRBJ2-5, the V gene TRBV7-7; no reliable D call. V lost 1 base to trimming and J lost 1 base, with 4 bases between them. This CDR3 contains 13 residues. CDR1 and CDR2 (germline): SSHAT, FNYEAQ (reference sequence). The DNA of the CDR3 is TGTGCCAGCAGCTTAGGGCCCCAAGAGACCCAGTACTTC. Its protein is CASSLGPQETQYF.

The CDR3 region has the DNA TGTGCCAGCAGCTTTGGGTCAAGTGAGCAGTTCTTC. As protein: CASSFGSSEQFF. J is TRBJ2-1 and V is TRBV11-1; D remains unclear. Deletions cut 3 bases from V and 9 bases from J, with 9 bases between. Per germline, CDR1 SGHAT and CDR2 FQDESV (reference sequence). The CDR3 extends over 12 amino acids.

The rearrangement uses TRBV29-1 and TRBJ1-1, with D perhaps TRBD1 (6 bases). Trimming shortened V by 6 bases and J by 4 bases, and 12 bases separated the two germline ends. Germline V CDR1 and CDR2: SQVTM, ANQGSEA. This CDR3 region has 12 residues. CDR3 region: CSVNIQGTEAFF. CDR3 in DNA: TGCAGCGTGAATATACAGGGCACTGAAGCTTTCTTT.

This rearrangement joins TRBV19 to TRBJ2-5, with D tentatively TRBD2 (6 bases). Trimming stripped 3 bases from V and 2 bases from J, with 10 bases between. The CDR3 has 14 residues. Germline CDR1 and CDR2: LNHDA and SQIVND (reference sequence). The DNA of the CDR3 is TGTGCCAGTAGTATTCGACTAGATCAAGAGACCCAGTACTTC. It specifies CASSIRLDQETQYF.

The chain uses TRBV6-5 and TRBJ1-6; no reliable D call. The CDR3 consists of 15 residues. V was clipped by 6 bases and J by 0 bases, with 9 bases between them. Germline V gives CDR1 MNHEY, CDR2 SVGAGI. In DNA, the CDR3 is TGTGCCAGCAGCCGCAGGAGCTCCTATAATTCACCCCTCCACTTT. This sequence encodes CASSRRSSYNSPLHF.

The chain uses TRBV27 and TRBJ2-5; 7 bases are shared with TRBD1. The CDR3 spans 11 residues. The germline V gene encodes CDR1 MNHEY and CDR2 SMNVEV (reference sequence). Losses at the gene ends were 10 bases for V and 6 bases for J; bases not matched to a gene: 5. The CDR3 protein is CATSGGQTQYF. In DNA, the CDR3 is TGTGCCACTTCAGGGGGTCAGACCCAGTACTTC.

The DNA for the CDR3 is TGTGCCTGCAGACAGGACGAAGTGGCCGGGGAGCTGTTTTTT. Encoded protein: CACRQDEVAGELFF. The chain links TRBV30 to TRBJ2-2; D perhaps matches TRBD1 (6 bases). Per the germline V gene, CDR1 is GTSNPN and CDR2 is SVGIG (reference sequence). The CDR3 totals 14 residues. Trimming stripped 6 bases from V and 6 bases from J, with 17 bases between.

The chain uses TRBV10-3 and TRBJ2-1, with TRBD1 identical over 7 bases. Losses at the gene ends were 11 bases for V and 9 bases for J; bases not matched to a gene: 19. The CDR3 extends over 15 amino acids. Germline loops: CDR1 ENHRY, CDR2 SYGVKD. The CDR3 nucleotides are TGTGCCTCCTCAGGGATTTCCGGGACAGATAGTGAGCAGTTCTTC. Its translation is CASSGISGTDSEQFF.

This clone was observed a few times. The rearrangement links TRBV30 to TRBJ1-1, with 7 positions matching TRBD1. CDR1 is GTSNPN and CDR2 is SVGIG in the germline V gene (reference sequence). Losses at the gene ends were 4 bases for V and 5 bases for J; bases not matched to a gene: 7. The CDR3 has 13 residues. The CDR3 coding sequence is TGTGCCTGGATGACAGGGATATGGACTGAAGCTTTCTTT. Protein product: CAWMTGIWTEAFF.

The J gene is TRBJ1-2, the V gene TRBV7-9; D might be TRBD1 (5 bases). The CDR3 runs to 15 residues. Germline values: CDR1 SEHNR, CDR2 FQNEAQ (reference sequence). Between the trimmed V and J ends, which lost 5 bases and 8 bases, there was a span of 21 bases. The CDR3, as DNA: TGTGCCAGCAGCCGCCCCGTGGGGGGAGCAGAAGGCTACACCTTC. It yields the protein CASSRPVGGAEGYTF. The full variable domain, completed using reference TRBV7-9 and TRBJ1-2, is DTGVSQNPRHKITKRGQNVTFRCDPISEHNRLYWYRQTLGQGPEFLTYFQNEAQLEKSRLLSDRFSAERPKGSFSTLEIQRTEQGDSAMYLCASSRPVGGAEGYTFGSGTRLTVV.

This chain uses TRBV10-2 with TRBJ2-6, with D maybe TRBD2 (6 bases). Germline V gives CDR1 WSHSY, CDR2 SAAADI. V was cut by 6 bases and J by 2 bases, with 11 bases left in between. The CDR3 is made up of 15 amino acids. The CDR3 DNA follows: TGCGCCAGCAGGGAGGGATGGGCTGGGGCCAACGTCCTGACTTTC. Translation: CASREGWAGANVLTF.

V gene TRBV28 combines with J gene TRBJ1-2, with D uncertain. CDR1 and CDR2 (germline): MDHEN, SYDVKM. The V end lost 5 bases, the J end lost 4 bases, and 8 bases lay between the germline ends. The CDR3 runs 12 residues. CDR3 in DNA: TGTGCCAGCAGTCCGGACCCCTATGGCTACACCTTC. Protein: CASSPDPYGYTF.

The rearrangement uses TRBV7-7 and TRBJ1-5; the D is unclear. The V end lost 4 bases, the J end lost 2 bases, and 6 bases lay between the germline ends. This CDR3 has 13 amino acids. Per germline, CDR1 SSHAT and CDR2 FNYEAQ (reference sequence). CDR3 amino acids: CASSSGRNQPQHF. In DNA, the CDR3 is TGTGCCAGCAGCTCCGGGCGCAATCAGCCCCAGCATTTT.

The rearrangement uses TRBV6-6 and TRBJ2-2; a weak D match, TRBD2 (6 bases). CDR1 MNHNY and CDR2 SVGAGI come from the germline V gene (reference sequence). Trimming pared 7 bases from V and 4 bases from J, leaving 16 bases between. The CDR3 loop spans 15 amino acids. The CDR3 reads CASTLFAGGTGELFF. The CDR3 bases are TGTGCCAGCACCCTCTTTGCCGGGGGCACCGGGGAGCTGTTTTTT.

This clone has only a few counts. The J gene is TRBJ1-2, the V gene TRBV5-1; D might be TRBD1 (6 bases). V lost 3 bases and J lost 6, with 15 bases in between. The CDR3 is made up of 14 amino acids. Germline V gene sequence: CDR1 SGHRS, CDR2 YFSETQ. CDR3 loop: CASSSTTQGNGYTF. The CDR3 DNA is TGCGCCAGCAGCTCTACGACCCAGGGGAATGGCTACACCTTC.

The chain carries TRBV10-3 and TRBJ2-2; perhaps TRBD2 as D (5 bases). Germline values: CDR1 ENHRY, CDR2 SYGVKD. The CDR3 runs 15 residues. Trimming left V 1 base short and J 3 bases short, with 9 bases between. CDR3 bases: TGTGCCATCAGTGAGTTGACCGGGGACACCGGGGAGCTGTTTTTT. It yields the protein CAISELTGDTGELFF.

V is TRBV5-5 and J is TRBJ1-2, with 10 bases that match TRBD1. Germline-derived CDR1 and CDR2 are SGHKS and YYEKEE (reference sequence). The CDR3 has 15 residues. The V segment lost 3 bases and the J segment 3 bases; nucleotides outside the gene matches: 5. In DNA form, the CDR3 reads TGTGCCAGCAGCTGGACAGGGGGGTCGGACTATGGCTACACCTTC. Translation: CASSWTGGSDYGYTF.

This chain connects TRBV18 to TRBJ2-5; no clear D. The ends were cut back, 2 bases at V and 4 bases at J, with 8 bases in the middle. Germline lookup yields CDR1 KGHSH and CDR2 LQKENI. CDR3 length equals 13 residues. In DNA, the CDR3 is TGTGCCAGCTCACCAGGGATTGGAGAGACCCAGTACTTC. Translating it yields CASSPGIGETQYF.

The chain employs TRBV7-7 and TRBJ2-7, with a possible D match to TRBD1 (5 bases). V was pared by 2 bases and J by 3 bases, with 8 bases between. CDR1 is SSHAT and CDR2 is FNYEAQ in the germline V gene (reference sequence). The CDR3 length is 13 residues. DNA of the CDR3: TGTGCCAGCAGCTTAAAGCAGGGCTACGAGCAGTACTTC. Translating it yields CASSLKQGYEQYF.

This rearrangement joins TRBV4-1 to TRBJ2-3; a weak D match, TRBD2 (6 bases). V lost 0 bases to trimming and J lost 2 bases, with 12 bases between them. The CDR3 contains 16 residues. Germline assignment: CDR1 MGHRA and CDR2 YSYEKL. In nucleotides, the CDR3 is TGCGCCAGCAGCCAAGATGGCGGGGCCGTCACAGATACGCAGTATTTT. This codes for CASSQDGGAVTDTQYF.

CDR3 residues: CASSFGEYGYTF. As DNA, the CDR3 is TGCGCCAGCAGCTTCGGGGAGTATGGCTACACCTTC. The chain uses TRBV5-1 and TRBJ1-2, with D uncertain. V lost 2 bases and J lost 5, with 7 bases in between. Germline-derived CDR1 and CDR2 are SGHRS and YFSETQ. This CDR3 has 12 residues.

This clone was seen a single time. This chain connects TRBV10-3 to TRBJ1-1; a weak D match, TRBD1 (5 bases). The CDR3 contains 15 residues. The V end was cut by 8 bases, the J end by 1 base, with 17 bases between. Per the germline V gene, CDR1 is ENHRY and CDR2 is SYGVKD. CDR3 loop: CAIGAPEAPNTEAFF. CDR3 bases: TGTGCCATCGGGGCCCCGGAGGCCCCGAACACTGAAGCTTTCTTT.

The chain uses TRBV9 and TRBJ1-3, with D unresolved. The CDR3 extends over 12 amino acids. Germline-derived CDR1 and CDR2 are SGDLS and YYNGEE. CDR3 nucleotide sequence: TGTGGGAGGGAAAGCTCTGGAAACACCATATATTTT. Its translation: CGRESSGNTIYF.

The V gene is TRBV11-2, the J gene TRBJ2-2; 8 bases line up with TRBD1. The J segment lost 6 bases and the V segment lost 2 bases, leaving 14 bases of the junction unmatched. The CDR3 totals 18 residues. Germline values: CDR1 SGHAT, CDR2 FQNNGV. The CDR3: CASSLFRERTGSAGELFF. The CDR3 DNA sequence: TGTGCCAGCAGCTTATTCCGAGAGAGGACAGGGAGCGCCGGGGAGCTGTTTTTT.

This clone appeared once. The gene calls are TRBV6-6 and TRBJ1-1; 7 bases align to TRBD1. Per the germline V gene, CDR1 is MNHNY and CDR2 is SVGAGI (reference sequence). The CDR3 spans 15 residues. V dropped 0 bases and J dropped 1; count of bases not matched to a gene: 2. As DNA, the CDR3 is TGTGCCAGCAGTTACTCGGGACAGCAGAACACTGAAGCTTTCTTT. This translates into CASSYSGQQNTEAFF.